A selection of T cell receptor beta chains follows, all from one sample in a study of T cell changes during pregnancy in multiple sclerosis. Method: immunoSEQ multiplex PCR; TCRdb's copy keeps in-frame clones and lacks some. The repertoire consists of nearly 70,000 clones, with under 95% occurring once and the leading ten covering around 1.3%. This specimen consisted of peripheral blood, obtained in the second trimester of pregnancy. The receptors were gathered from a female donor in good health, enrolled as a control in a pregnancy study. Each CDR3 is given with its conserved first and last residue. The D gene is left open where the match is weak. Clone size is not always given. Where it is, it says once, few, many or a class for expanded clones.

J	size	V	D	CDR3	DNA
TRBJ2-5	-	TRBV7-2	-	CASSLRKTGRETQYF	TGTGCCAGCAGCTTACGGAAAACAGGGAGAGAGACCCAGTACTTC
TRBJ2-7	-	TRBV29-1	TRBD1	CSVRGQGGEQYF	TGCAGCGTCAGAGGACAGGGCGGCGAGCAGTACTTC
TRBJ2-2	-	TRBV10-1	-	CASTPGGTGELFF	TGCGCCAGCACCCCCGGAGGGACCGGGGAGCTGTTTTTT
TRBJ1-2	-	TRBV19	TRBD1	CASSPGTGGNYGYTF	TGTGCCAGTAGTCCCGGGACAGGGGGGAATTATGGCTACACCTTC
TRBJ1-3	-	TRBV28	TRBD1	CASSVTGVGNTIYF	TGTGCCAGCAGTGTGACAGGGGTTGGGAACACCATATATTTT
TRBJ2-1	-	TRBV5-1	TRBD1	CASSSGTGTNEQFF	TGCGCCAGCAGCTCCGGGACAGGGACCAATGAGCAGTTCTTC
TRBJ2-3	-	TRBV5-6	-	CASSRLDTTQYF	TGTGCCAGCAGCCGGTTAGATACCACGCAGTATTTT
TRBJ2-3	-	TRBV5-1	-	CASGLGILGGTDTQYF	TGCGCCAGCGGCCTCGGCATCCTCGGGGGCACAGATACGCAGTATTTT
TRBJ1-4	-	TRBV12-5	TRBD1	CASGLFLTQGVIEKLFF	TGTGCTAGTGGTTTGTTCCTGACTCAGGGGGTTATTGAAAAACTGTTTTTT
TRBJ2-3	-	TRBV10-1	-	CASSGGLLIFTDTQYF	TGCGCCAGCAGTGGTGGACTCTTAATCTTCACAGATACGCAGTATTTT
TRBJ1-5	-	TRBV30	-	CAWSPVGGNQPQHF	TGTGCCTGGAGTCCCGTCGGGGGCAATCAGCCCCAGCATTTT
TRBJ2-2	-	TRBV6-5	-	CASSRPGENTGELFF	TGTGCCAGCAGCCGCCCGGGTGAGAACACCGGGGAGCTGTTTTTT
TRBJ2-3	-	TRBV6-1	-	CASSETPGPDTQYF	TGTGCCAGCAGTGAGACCCCAGGCCCAGATACGCAGTATTTT
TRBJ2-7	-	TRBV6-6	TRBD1	CASTRPGTGEEQYF	TGTGCCAGCACCCGTCCCGGGACAGGGGAAGAGCAGTACTTC
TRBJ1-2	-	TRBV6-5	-	CASSYSALFPADGYTF	TGTGCCAGCAGTTACTCGGCCCTCTTCCCCGCTGATGGCTACACCTTC
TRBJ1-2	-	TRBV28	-	CASSPLSVGYGYTF	TGTGCCAGCAGCCCTCTCTCGGTCGGCTATGGCTACACCTTC
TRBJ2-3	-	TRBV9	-	CASSPFPWGGAETDTQYF	TGTGCCAGCAGCCCGTTCCCCTGGGGGGGGGCAGAAACAGATACGCAGTATTTT
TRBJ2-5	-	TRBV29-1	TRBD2	CSVALAGGTVTQYF	TGCAGCGTTGCACTAGCGGGGGGAACAGTGACCCAGTACTTC
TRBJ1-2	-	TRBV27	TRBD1	CASSWTGLNYGYTF	TGTGCCAGCAGTTGGACAGGGCTGAACTATGGCTACACCTTC
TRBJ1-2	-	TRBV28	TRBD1	CASSFQGAPQDGYTF	TGTGCCAGCAGTTTTCAGGGGGCCCCCCAGGATGGCTACACCTTC
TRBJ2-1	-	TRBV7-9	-	CASSPIIGQYYNEQFF	TGTGCCAGCAGCCCTATTATTGGACAGTACTACAATGAGCAGTTCTTC
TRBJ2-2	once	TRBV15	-	CATSRYTGELFF	TGTGCCACCAGCCGGTATACCGGGGAGCTGTTTTTT
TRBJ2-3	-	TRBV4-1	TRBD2	CASSQLLTGTSGGVTDTQYF	TGCGCCAGCAGCCAACTTTTAACCGGGACTAGCGGGGGGGTGACAGATACGCAGTATTTT
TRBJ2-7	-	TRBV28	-	CASSSGETSYEQYF	TGTGCCAGCAGTTCAGGGGAAACCTCCTACGAGCAGTACTTC
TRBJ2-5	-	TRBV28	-	CASSFPEETQYF	TGTGCCAGCAGTTTCCCAGAAGAGACCCAGTACTTC
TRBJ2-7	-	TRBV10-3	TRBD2	CAISEGLAGGYEQYF	TGTGCCATCAGTGAGGGACTAGCGGGAGGTTACGAGCAGTACTTC
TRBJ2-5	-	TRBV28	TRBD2	CASSSSGGAGETQYF	TGTGCCAGCAGCTCTAGCGGGGGGGCCGGGGAGACCCAGTACTTC
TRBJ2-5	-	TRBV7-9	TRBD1	CASRGGQGAETQYF	TGTGCCAGCAGGGGGGGACAGGGTGCAGAGACCCAGTACTTC
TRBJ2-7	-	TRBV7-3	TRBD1	CASSVDRGFYEQYF	TGTGCCAGCAGCGTGGACAGGGGTTTCTACGAGCAGTACTTC
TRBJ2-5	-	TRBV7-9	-	CASSPKAVPQETQYF	TGTGCCAGCAGCCCGAAGGCGGTACCTCAAGAGACCCAGTACTTC
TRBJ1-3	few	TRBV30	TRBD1	CAWRRDRKTLFSGNTIYF	TGTGCCTGGAGGAGGGACAGGAAGACTCTCTTTTCTGGAAACACCATATATTTT
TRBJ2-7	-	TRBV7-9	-	CASSPGTAGGSYEQYF	TGTGCCAGCAGCCCTGGGACGGCCGGAGGGAGTTACGAGCAGTACTTC
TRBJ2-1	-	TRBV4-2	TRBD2	CASSQGLADYNEQFF	TGTGCCAGCAGCCAAGGACTAGCGGACTACAATGAGCAGTTCTTC
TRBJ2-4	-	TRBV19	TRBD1	CASSPSDFGQGYF	TGTGCCAGTAGTCCTTCCGATTTCGGACAGGGCTACTTC
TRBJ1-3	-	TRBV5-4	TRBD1	CASSYRGTGNTIYF	TGTGCCAGCAGCTACAGGGGGACTGGAAACACCATATATTTT
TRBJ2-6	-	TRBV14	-	CASSQSSGANVLTF	TGTGCCAGCAGCCAGAGCTCTGGGGCCAACGTCCTGACTTTC
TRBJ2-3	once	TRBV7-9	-	CASSLAGSGRYTDTQYF	TGTGCCAGCAGCTTAGCTGGGTCGGGGAGGTACACAGATACGCAGTATTTT
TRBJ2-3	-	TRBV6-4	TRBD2	CASSDSTAGGRDTQYF	TGTGCCAGCAGTGACTCGACGGCGGGGGGGCGGGATACGCAGTATTTT
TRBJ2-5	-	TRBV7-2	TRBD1	CASRRMAGTGAQETQYF	TGTGCCAGCAGACGTATGGCCGGGACAGGGGCCCAAGAGACCCAGTACTTC
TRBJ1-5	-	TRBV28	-	CAGQRGLNQPQHF	TGTGCGGGCCAGAGAGGGCTCAATCAGCCCCAGCATTTT
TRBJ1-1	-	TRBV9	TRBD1	CASSQRDRGTEAFF	TGTGCCAGCAGCCAGAGGGACAGGGGAACTGAAGCTTTCTTT
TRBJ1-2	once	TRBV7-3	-	CASSPTGRAGYTF	TGTGCCAGCAGCCCGACCGGGAGGGCTGGCTACACCTTC
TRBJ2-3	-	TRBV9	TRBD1	CASSHRGDTQYF	TGTGCCAGCAGCCACAGGGGAGATACGCAGTATTTT
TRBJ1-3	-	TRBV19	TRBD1	CASSPGTADSGNTIYF	TGTGCCAGTAGTCCAGGGACAGCCGACTCTGGAAACACCATATATTTT